A selection of T cell receptor beta chains follows, all from one sample in a study of cytomegalovirus exposure and HLA in healthy donors. Here immunoSEQ multiplex PCR was the method, and the copy in TCRdb shows in-frame clones only, minus some. This sample yields 81,000 or so clones, of which around 80% are seen a single time; roughly 3.2% belongs to the top ten. The sample comprised PBMCs. These receptors originate from a man over 45 in good health and CMV-seropositive. The CDR3 runs from the conserved cysteine through the conserved F or W. A D gene is named only where the DNA matches it firmly. Not all rows give a size; the values are once, few, many and, for expanded clones, a class.

v_gene: TRBV10-3
d_gene: NA
abundance: NA
j_gene: TRBJ2-1
CDR3aa: CAISVLSGNEQFF
CDR3nt: TGTGCCATCAGTGTTTTGAGCGGCAATGAGCAGTTCTTC

v_gene: TRBV5-1
d_gene: NA
abundance: NA
j_gene: TRBJ1-4
CDR3aa: CASRKDGGTNEKLFF
CDR3nt: TGCGCCAGCAGGAAGGATGGAGGTACTAATGAAAAACTGTTTTTT

v_gene: TRBV5-1
d_gene: NA
abundance: NA
j_gene: TRBJ1-2
CDR3aa: CASSKGQDYGYTF
CDR3nt: TGCGCCAGCAGCAAAGGACAAGACTATGGCTACACCTTC

v_gene: TRBV27
d_gene: TRBD2
abundance: NA
j_gene: TRBJ2-7
CDR3aa: CASSYSGSSSYEQYF
CDR3nt: TGTGCCAGCAGTTATAGCGGGAGCTCCTCCTACGAGCAGTACTTC

v_gene: TRBV2
d_gene: NA
abundance: NA
j_gene: TRBJ1-2
CDR3aa: CASSEQQTNYGYTF
CDR3nt: TGTGCCAGCAGTGAACAGCAGACAAACTATGGCTACACCTTC

v_gene: TRBV11-2
d_gene: NA
abundance: NA
j_gene: TRBJ2-7
CDR3aa: CASSSLAGQRYEQYF
CDR3nt: TGTGCCAGCAGCTCCTTAGCCGGACAGCGTTACGAGCAGTACTTC

v_gene: TRBV5-1
d_gene: TRBD2
abundance: NA
j_gene: TRBJ2-2
CDR3aa: CASSLVPSGSSGGELFF
CDR3nt: TGCGCCAGCAGCTTGGTTCCTAGCGGGAGCTCCGGCGGGGAGCTGTTTTTT

v_gene: TRBV5-1
d_gene: TRBD2
abundance: few
j_gene: TRBJ2-3
CDR3aa: CASTITESGASTDTQYF
CDR3nt: TGCGCCAGCACGATCACGGAAAGCGGGGCTAGCACAGATACGCAGTATTTT

v_gene: TRBV30
d_gene: TRBD2
abundance: NA
j_gene: TRBJ2-1
CDR3aa: CAWSLAGSSYNEQFF
CDR3nt: TGTGCCTGGAGTCTAGCGGGTAGCTCCTACAATGAGCAGTTCTTC

v_gene: TRBV5-1
d_gene: NA
abundance: NA
j_gene: TRBJ1-1
CDR3aa: CASSLTGNTEAFF
CDR3nt: TGCGCCAGCAGCCTGACAGGGAACACTGAAGCTTTCTTT

v_gene: TRBV7-2
d_gene: NA
abundance: NA
j_gene: TRBJ2-7
CDR3aa: CASSLALAGYEQYF
CDR3nt: TGTGCCAGCAGCTTAGCGTTGGCAGGCTACGAGCAGTACTTC

v_gene: TRBV7-8
d_gene: NA
abundance: NA
j_gene: TRBJ2-7
CDR3aa: CASSFGQVSYEQYF
CDR3nt: TGTGCCAGCAGCTTCGGACAAGTCTCCTACGAGCAGTACTTC

v_gene: TRBV6-6
d_gene: TRBD1
abundance: few
j_gene: TRBJ1-5
CDR3aa: CASSRDRAQPQHF
CDR3nt: TGTGCCAGCAGCCGTGACAGGGCCCAGCCCCAGCATTTT

v_gene: TRBV5-1
d_gene: TRBD1
abundance: once
j_gene: TRBJ1-2
CDR3aa: CASSGTVQGYTF
CDR3nt: TGCGCCAGCAGCGGGACAGTTCAAGGCTACACCTTC

v_gene: TRBV7-9
d_gene: TRBD2
abundance: NA
j_gene: TRBJ2-1
CDR3aa: CASSYRLAGKYNEQFF
CDR3nt: TGTGCCAGCAGCTACAGACTAGCGGGAAAATACAATGAGCAGTTCTTC

v_gene: TRBV19
d_gene: NA
abundance: NA
j_gene: TRBJ1-5
CDR3aa: CASSTSTGSGYF
CDR3nt: TGTGCCAGTAGTACATCGACGGGATCGGGGTATTTT

v_gene: TRBV18
d_gene: TRBD1
abundance: NA
j_gene: TRBJ1-1
CDR3aa: CASSGDRNTEAFF
CDR3nt: TGTGCCAGCTCAGGGGACAGGAACACTGAAGCTTTCTTT

v_gene: TRBV6-1
d_gene: NA
abundance: NA
j_gene: TRBJ1-5
CDR3aa: CASSPHMGNQPQHF
CDR3nt: TGTGCCAGCAGTCCCCACATGGGCAATCAGCCCCAGCATTTT

v_gene: TRBV7-9
d_gene: TRBD2
abundance: NA
j_gene: TRBJ2-7
CDR3aa: CASSYEERGPYEQYF
CDR3nt: TGTGCCAGCAGTTACGAGGAGCGGGGCCCCTACGAGCAGTACTTC

v_gene: TRBV2
d_gene: NA
abundance: NA
j_gene: TRBJ1-4
CDR3aa: CASSEDRVSEKLFF
CDR3nt: TGTGCCAGCAGTGAAGACAGGGTTAGTGAAAAACTGTTTTTT

v_gene: TRBV5-4
d_gene: TRBD2
abundance: NA
j_gene: TRBJ2-3
CDR3aa: CASSEGLSGTDTQYF
CDR3nt: TGTGCCAGCAGCGAGGGACTATCAGGGACAGATACGCAGTATTTT

v_gene: TRBV9
d_gene: TRBD2
abundance: NA
j_gene: TRBJ2-5
CDR3aa: CASSPTAGVGETQYF
CDR3nt: TGTGCCAGCAGCCCAACGGCGGGAGTTGGGGAGACCCAGTACTTC

v_gene: TRBV5-4
d_gene: TRBD2
abundance: NA
j_gene: TRBJ2-7
CDR3aa: CASSKYGLAGASGSEQYF
CDR3nt: TGTGCCAGCAGCAAGTACGGACTAGCGGGAGCCTCAGGGTCCGAGCAGTACTTC

v_gene: TRBV9
d_gene: NA
abundance: few
j_gene: TRBJ2-1
CDR3aa: CASSPSDSNNEQFF
CDR3nt: TGTGCCAGCAGTCCTTCTGACTCCAACAATGAGCAGTTCTTC

v_gene: TRBV4-1
d_gene: NA
abundance: NA
j_gene: TRBJ1-2
CDR3aa: CASSQGQSYGYTF
CDR3nt: TGCGCCAGCAGCCAAGGACAAAGCTATGGCTACACCTTC

v_gene: TRBV7-6
d_gene: NA
abundance: NA
j_gene: TRBJ2-3
CDR3aa: CASSAGIHQTDTQYF
CDR3nt: TGTGCCAGCAGCGCAGGGATCCACCAGACAGATACGCAGTATTTT